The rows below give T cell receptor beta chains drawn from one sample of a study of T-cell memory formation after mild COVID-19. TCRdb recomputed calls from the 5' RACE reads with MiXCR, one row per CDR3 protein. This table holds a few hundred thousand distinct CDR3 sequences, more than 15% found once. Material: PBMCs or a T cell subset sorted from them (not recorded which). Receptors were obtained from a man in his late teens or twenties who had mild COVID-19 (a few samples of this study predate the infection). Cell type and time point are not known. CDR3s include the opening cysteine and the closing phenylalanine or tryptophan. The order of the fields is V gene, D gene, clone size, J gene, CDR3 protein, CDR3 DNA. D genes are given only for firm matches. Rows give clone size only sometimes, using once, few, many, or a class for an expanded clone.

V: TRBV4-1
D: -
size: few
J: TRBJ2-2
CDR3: CASSPWRDTNTGELFF
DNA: TGCGCCAGCAGCCCCTGGAGGGATACGAACACCGGGGAGCTGTTTTTT

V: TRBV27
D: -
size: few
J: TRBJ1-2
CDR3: CASSLSSNYGYTF
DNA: TGTGCCAGCAGTTTATCCAGTAACTATGGCTACACCTTC

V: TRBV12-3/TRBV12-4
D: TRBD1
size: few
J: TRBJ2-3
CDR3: CASSLTGVDTQYF
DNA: TGTGCCAGCAGTTTAACAGGGGTAGATACGCAGTATTTT

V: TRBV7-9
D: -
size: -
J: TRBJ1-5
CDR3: CASSSWEGNQPQHF
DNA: TGTGCCAGCAGTTCATGGGAAGGCAATCAGCCCCAGCATTTT

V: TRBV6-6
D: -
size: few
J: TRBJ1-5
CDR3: CASSYSVTADQPQHF
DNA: TGTGCCAGCAGTTATTCTGTCACAGCGGATCAGCCCCAGCATTTT

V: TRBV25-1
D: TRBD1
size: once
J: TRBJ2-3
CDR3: CASSEQGAIDTQYF
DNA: TGTGCCAGCAGTGAACAGGGGGCTATCGATACGCAGTATTTT

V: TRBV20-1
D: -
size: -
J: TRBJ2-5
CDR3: CSAIRRETQYF
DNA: TGCAGTGCTATCAGGAGGGAGACCCAGTACTTC

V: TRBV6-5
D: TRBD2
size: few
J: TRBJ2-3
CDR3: CASSLAGVFTDTQYF
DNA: TGTGCCAGCAGCCTCGCGGGGGTCTTCACAGATACGCAGTATTTT

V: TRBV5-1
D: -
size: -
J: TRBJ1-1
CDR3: CASSFLGDGAEAFF
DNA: TGCGCCAGCAGCTTCCTAGGGGATGGAGCTGAAGCTTTCTTT

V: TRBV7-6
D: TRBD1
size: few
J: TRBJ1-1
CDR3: CASSPILGGAVTEAFF
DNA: TGTGCCAGCAGCCCGATTTTAGGGGGCGCGGTGACTGAAGCTTTCTTT

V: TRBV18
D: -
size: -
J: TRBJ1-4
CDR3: CASSRVNEKLFF
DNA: TGTGCCAGCTCACGGGTGAATGAAAAACTGTTTTTT

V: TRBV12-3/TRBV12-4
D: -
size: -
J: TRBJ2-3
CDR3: CASSLGAEGPTDTQYF
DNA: TGTGCCAGCAGTTTGGGCGCCGAGGGGCCCACAGATACGCAGTATTTT

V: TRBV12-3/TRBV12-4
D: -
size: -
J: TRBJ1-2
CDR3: CASRLGANYGYTF
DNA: TGTGCCAGCAGATTAGGAGCTAACTATGGCTACACCTTC

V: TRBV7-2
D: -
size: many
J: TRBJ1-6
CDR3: CASSLGQNSPLHF
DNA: TGTGCCAGCAGCTTGGGTCAAAATTCACCCCTCCACTTT

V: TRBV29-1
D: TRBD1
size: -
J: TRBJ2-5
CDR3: CSVATGTGRETQYF
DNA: TGCAGCGTTGCAACTGGGACAGGGAGAGAGACCCAGTACTTC

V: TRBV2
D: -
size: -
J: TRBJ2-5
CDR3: CASTQPPGKTQYF
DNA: TGTGCCAGCACCCAACCGCCGGGAAAGACCCAGTACTTC

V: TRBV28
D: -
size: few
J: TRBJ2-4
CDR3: CASSLTVAAKNIQYF
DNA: TGTGCCAGCAGTCTCACGGTGGCGGCCAAAAACATTCAGTACTTC

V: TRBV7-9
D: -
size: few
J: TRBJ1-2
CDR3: CASSLVAVYGYTF
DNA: TGTGCCAGCAGCTTAGTTGCGGTCTATGGCTACACCTTC